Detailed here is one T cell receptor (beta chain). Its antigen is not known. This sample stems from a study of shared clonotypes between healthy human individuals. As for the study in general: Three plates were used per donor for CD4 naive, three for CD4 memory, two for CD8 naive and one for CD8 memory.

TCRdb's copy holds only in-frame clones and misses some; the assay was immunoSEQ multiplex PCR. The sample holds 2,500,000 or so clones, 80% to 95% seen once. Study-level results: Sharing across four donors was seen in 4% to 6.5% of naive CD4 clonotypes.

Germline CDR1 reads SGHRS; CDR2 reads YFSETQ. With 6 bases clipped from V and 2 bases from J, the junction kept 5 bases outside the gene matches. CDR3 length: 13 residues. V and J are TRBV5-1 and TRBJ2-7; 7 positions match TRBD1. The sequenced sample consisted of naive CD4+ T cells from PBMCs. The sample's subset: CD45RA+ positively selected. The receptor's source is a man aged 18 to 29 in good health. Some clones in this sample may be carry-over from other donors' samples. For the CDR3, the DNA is TGCGCCAGCAAACAACAGGGGACCTACGAGCAGTACTTC. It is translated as CASKQQGTYEQYF.